The 24 T cell receptor beta chains listed next were all sequenced from one sample in a study of T cell responses to AZD1222 COVID-19 vaccine. The repertoire was sequenced with immunoSEQ multiplex PCR; TCRdb's copy has only in-frame clones and lacks some. The table records about 140,000 clones, 93% of them present only once. The sample here was peripheral blood, taken on day 0 of MenACWY control vaccination. The source is an adult in good health.

The CDR3 sequence is CATSRDLGWNTEAFF. The CDR3 DNA follows: TGTGCCACCAGCAGAGATTTAGGGTGGAACACTGAAGCTTTCTTT. The rearrangement joins TRBV15 to TRBJ1-1; no clear D. The CDR3 runs to 15 residues. Trimming removed 0 bases at V and 1 base at J, with 9 bases between. The germline gives CDR1 LNHNV, CDR2 YYDKDF (reference sequence).

J is TRBJ2-7 and V is TRBV5-4, with 8 positions matching TRBD1. CDR3 length equals 15 residues. Trimming at V came to 6 bases and at J to 3 bases, leaving 11 bases not matched to a gene. Germline-derived CDR1 and CDR2 are SGHNT and YYREEE (reference sequence). The CDR3 nucleotides are TGTGCCAGCACCCGCGACAGGGGTACAATCTACGAGCAGTACTTC. Amino acid sequence: CASTRDRGTIYEQYF. Based on the CDR3 plus reference TRBV5-4 and TRBJ2-7, the full variable domain is ETGVTQSPTHLIKTRGQQVTLRCSSQSGHNTVSWYQQALGQGPQFIFQYYREEENGRGNFPPRFSGLQFPNYSSELNVNALELDDSALYLCASTRDRGTIYEQYFGPGTRLTVT.

The chain links TRBV25-1 to TRBJ1-4; TRBD1 might be the D (5 bases). Germline CDR1 and CDR2: MGHDK and SYGVNS. Trimming pared 3 bases from V and 8 bases from J, leaving 16 bases between. The length of the CDR3 is 15 residues. DNA of the CDR3: TGTGCCAGCAGTGACCCGGGGGGATATGGAGAAAAACTGTTTTTT. This encodes CASSDPGGYGEKLFF.

This chain uses TRBV5-1 with TRBJ2-7; D may match TRBD1 or TRBD2 (5 bases each). CDR1 is SGHRS and CDR2 is YFSETQ in the germline V gene. The CDR3 is 11 residues long. V lost 4 bases to trimming and J lost 6 bases, with 8 bases between them. The CDR3 protein is CASSEGPEQYF. The CDR3 DNA is TGCGCCAGCAGCGAGGGGCCCGAGCAGTACTTC.

The chain couples TRBV19 to TRBJ1-5; TRBD1 agrees at 7 bases. The CDR3 is 13 residues long. Germline CDR1 is LNHDA and CDR2 is SQIVND (reference sequence). V trimming: 8 bases; J trimming: 7 bases; junction bases outside the gene matches: 8. CDR3: CASHPRGEQPQHF. Written as DNA, the CDR3 is TGTGCCAGTCACCCCAGGGGGGAACAGCCCCAGCATTTT.

The chain is built from TRBV5-1 and TRBJ1-1, with a tentative D call TRBD1 (5 bases). Trimming removed 7 bases from V and 1 base from J, with 14 bases in between. The CDR3 length is 14 residues. Germline assignment: CDR1 SGHRS and CDR2 YFSETQ. CDR3 amino acids: CASALGQPNTEAFF. For the CDR3, the DNA is TGCGCCAGCGCTTTGGGGCAACCGAACACTGAAGCTTTCTTT.

This rearrangement joins TRBV5-1 to TRBJ2-5, with 12 bases identical to TRBD2. V trimming: 1 base; J trimming: 5 bases; junction bases outside the gene matches: 3. This CDR3 spans 15 amino acids. Germline CDR1 and CDR2: SGHRS and YFSETQ. CDR3 loop: CASSLPSGRGETQYF. The CDR3 region has the DNA TGCGCCAGCAGCTTGCCTAGCGGGAGGGGCGAGACCCAGTACTTC.

V usage is TRBV6-5 and J usage is TRBJ2-5; tentatively, D is TRBD1 (6 bases). This CDR3 contains 14 residues. Deletions cut 5 bases from V and 2 bases from J, with 12 bases between. Germline CDR1 reads MNHEY; CDR2 reads SVGAGI. The chain's CDR3 is CASSPGTTQETQYF. The CDR3 bases are TGTGCCAGCAGTCCAGGGACAACACAAGAGACCCAGTACTTC.

The J gene is TRBJ2-1, the V gene TRBV3-1 (or the pseudogene TRBV3-2); D is uncertain. The germline gives CDR1 LGHDT, CDR2 YNNKEL (reference sequence). This CDR3 is 13 amino acids long. The V gene lost 2 bases and the J gene lost 7 bases, with 9 bases spanning the gap. CDR3 sequence (DNA): TGTGCCAGCAGCCAACTCCTTCTAAATGAGCAGTTCTTC. Encoded protein: CASSQLLLNEQFF.

The chain employs TRBV5-5 and TRBJ1-5; TRBD1 aligns across 7 bases. J lost 7 bases, V lost 4 bases, and 8 bases had no gene match. The CDR3 extends over 14 amino acids. CDR1 is SGHKS, CDR2 YYEKEE, per germline (reference sequence). The CDR3 spells CASSPTGVGQPQHF. The CDR3 DNA reads TGTGCCAGCAGCCCAACAGGGGTGGGCCAGCCCCAGCATTTT.

The V gene is TRBV5-1, the J gene TRBJ1-2, with D tentatively TRBD1 (6 bases). CDR3 length: 16 amino acids. Germline CDR1 is SGHRS and CDR2 is YFSETQ. The V gene lost 1 base and the J gene lost 4 bases, with 17 bases spanning the gap. The CDR3, as DNA: TGCGCCAGCAGCTTGTCACGGGGGGGCGTCGGCTATGGCTACACCTTC. Encoded protein: CASSLSRGGVGYGYTF.

This rearrangement joins TRBV12-3 or TRBV12-4 to TRBJ1-2, with a possible D match to TRBD1 (5 bases). The CDR3 spans 12 residues. V was trimmed by 2 bases and J by 6 bases, leaving 7 bases between them. In DNA form, the CDR3 reads TGTGCCAGCAGTTTAAGGGGACATGGCTACACCTTC. Translating it yields CASSLRGHGYTF.

The chain recombines TRBV3-1 (or the pseudogene TRBV3-2) with TRBJ2-5; D unclear. The CDR3 runs 14 residues. CDR1 is LGHDT, CDR2 YNNKEL, per germline (reference sequence). The V end was cut by 4 bases, the J end by 1 base, with 10 bases between. CDR3 amino acids: CASSPFSGQETQYF. DNA of the CDR3: TGTGCCAGCAGCCCCTTTTCGGGCCAAGAGACCCAGTACTTC.

The genes are TRBV27 and TRBJ1-5; D gene unclear. Trimming removed 3 bases from V and 10 bases from J, with 16 bases in between. In germline, CDR1 is MNHEY, CDR2 SMNVEV (reference sequence). This CDR3 is built from 14 residues. CDR3 residues: CASSFQAAIRPQHF. The CDR3 nucleotides read TGTGCCAGCAGTTTTCAGGCGGCTATCCGACCCCAGCATTTT.

This chain uses TRBV28 with TRBJ2-1; no reliable D call. V lost 3 bases, J lost 6 bases, and 9 bases lay in between. Germline V gives CDR1 MDHEN, CDR2 SYDVKM. CDR3 length equals 13 residues. CDR3 sequence: CASSFISSNEQFF. CDR3 in DNA: TGTGCCAGCAGTTTCATCTCGAGCAATGAGCAGTTCTTC.

The chain joins TRBV5-4 to TRBJ1-3; D gene unclear. The CDR3 has 14 residues. V was trimmed by 1 base and J by 0 bases, leaving 5 bases between them. Germline CDR1 SGHNT, CDR2 YYREEE (reference sequence). CDR3 residues: CASSLPHSGNTIYF. CDR3 in DNA: TGTGCCAGCAGCTTGCCCCACTCTGGAAACACCATATATTTT. Drawing the rest from reference TRBV5-4 and TRBJ1-3, the complete variable domain is ETGVTQSPTHLIKTRGQQVTLRCSSQSGHNTVSWYQQALGQGPQFIFQYYREEENGRGNFPPRFSGLQFPNYSSELNVNALELDDSALYLCASSLPHSGNTIYFGEGSWLTVV.

The chain couples TRBV5-1 to TRBJ2-1; D may be TRBD1 or TRBD2 (7 bases each). The V and J ends lost 4 bases and 4 bases respectively, with 15 bases between them. This CDR3 has 15 residues. Looked up from germline, CDR1 is SGHRS and CDR2 is YFSETQ. The CDR3 is CASSSGTATYNEQFF. CDR3 in DNA: TGCGCCAGCAGCAGCGGGACAGCTACTTACAATGAGCAGTTCTTC.

The gene calls are TRBV15 and TRBJ1-1, with D possibly TRBD1 on 5 matching bases. The CDR3 is made up of 14 amino acids. Trimming shortened V by 5 bases and J by 4 bases, and 14 bases separated the two germline ends. From germline, CDR1 is LNHNV and CDR2 YYDKDF (reference sequence). The CDR3 reads CATSPRQGSTEAFF. DNA of the CDR3: TGTGCCACCAGCCCCCGCCAGGGATCCACTGAAGCTTTCTTT. The complete variable domain, with remaining parts taken from reference TRBV15 and TRBJ1-1, reads DAMVIQNPRYQVTQFGKPVTLSCSQTLNHNVMYWYQQKSSQAPKLLFHYYDKDFNNEADTPDNFQSRRPNTSFCFLDIRSPGLGDTAMYLCATSPRQGSTEAFFGQGTRLTVV.

The rearrangement joins TRBV11-2 to TRBJ1-1; D ambiguous. The length of the CDR3 is 11 residues. The germline V and J ends were trimmed by 3 bases and 8 bases, with 7 bases remaining between them. From germline, CDR1 is SGHAT and CDR2 FQNNGV. In DNA, the CDR3 is TGTGCCAGCAGCTTCAAGACCGAAGCTTTCTTT. This codes for CASSFKTEAFF.

This sequence joins TRBV6-5 and TRBJ1-1; 9 nucleotides line up with TRBD1. The CDR3 is 14 residues long. Germline V lookup: CDR1 MNHEY, CDR2 SVGAGI. V shed 0 bases and J 10 bases; nucleotides not matched to a gene: 6. The CDR3 here is CASSYSRTGVRAFF. In DNA form, the CDR3 reads TGTGCCAGCAGTTACTCCCGGACAGGGGTGAGAGCTTTCTTT.

J is TRBJ1-2 and V is TRBV10-3, with D perhaps matching TRBD1 (6 bases). Germline V lookup: CDR1 ENHRY, CDR2 SYGVKD. With 6 bases removed from V and 4 bases from J, the gap between germline ends came to 12 bases. CDR3 length: 13 residues. CDR3 protein: CAIRSGQSYGYTF. Here the CDR3 DNA reads TGTGCCATCAGGAGCGGACAGTCCTATGGCTACACCTTC.

J is TRBJ1-1 and V is TRBV9; no definite D call. The CDR3 runs to 14 residues. V dropped 1 base and J dropped 0 bases, with 7 bases sitting between them. The germline V gene has CDR1 SGDLS and CDR2 YYNGEE. The CDR3 DNA sequence: TGTGCCAGCAGCGTAAAAGGGATGAACACTGAAGCTTTCTTT. It encodes CASSVKGMNTEAFF.

The rearrangement links TRBV28 to TRBJ1-3, with D possibly matching TRBD1 (6 bases). The CDR3 sequence is 16 residues long. Germline assignment: CDR1 MDHEN and CDR2 SYDVKM. V dropped 4 bases and J dropped 7 bases, with 20 bases sitting between them. The CDR3 region is CASSSIGTPDLNTIYF. DNA for the CDR3: TGTGCCAGCAGTTCCATCGGGACACCGGATCTTAACACCATATATTTT.

The chain employs TRBV7-9 and TRBJ1-2; 8 bases map to TRBD1. J lost 6 bases, V lost 5 bases, and 5 bases had no gene match. Germline V gives CDR1 SEHNR, CDR2 FQNEAQ (reference sequence). CDR3 length: 13 amino acids. In DNA, the CDR3 is TGTGCCAGCAGCCGTACACAGGGGGATGGCTACACCTTC. Translated, it gives CASSRTQGDGYTF.